The rows below give T cell receptor beta chains drawn from one sample of a study of type 1 regulatory T cells. A single record per CDR3 protein comes from TCRdb applying MiXCR to the reads. The table lists 15,000 to 20,000 distinct CDR3 sequences, roughly 10% of them singletons. Sequenced: CD4+ T cells, either the whole sample or a sorted fraction (not recorded which). The receptors were sampled from a human donor in good health. Both conserved end residues are part of each CDR3. D genes are given only for firm matches. The size entry is marked missing in some rows and otherwise reads once, few, many or a size class.

size: few; V: TRBV6-2/TRBV6-3; D: .; J: TRBJ2-7; DNA: TGTGCCGTATCAAGGGTAACTGGGAACGAGCAGTACTTC; CDR3: CAVSRVTGNEQYF
size: .; V: TRBV5-1; D: TRBD1; J: TRBJ2-7; DNA: TGCGCCAGCAGCCCGCTGGGACAGGGTCAAAGCGAGCAGTACTTC; CDR3: CASSPLGQGQSEQYF
size: many; V: TRBV29-1; D: TRBD1; J: TRBJ2-7; DNA: TGCAGCGTTGTGACAGGGCTCTTTCCGCCCTACGAGCAGTACTTC; CDR3: CSVVTGLFPPYEQYF
size: medium-sized; V: TRBV5-6; D: .; J: TRBJ2-3; DNA: TGTGCCAGCAGCTTTGGTCGACGGGCAGATACGCAGTATTTT; CDR3: CASSFGRRADTQYF
size: .; V: TRBV7-2; D: .; J: TRBJ1-5; DNA: TGTGCCAGCAGCTTAGAGGCAGGGCGTAGGCCCCAGCATTTT; CDR3: CASSLEAGRRPQHF
size: medium-sized; V: TRBV18; D: TRBD2; J: TRBJ2-1; DNA: TGTGCCAGCTCACCGGGACTAGCGTACAATGAGCAGTTCTTC; CDR3: CASSPGLAYNEQFF
size: many; V: TRBV7-9; D: .; J: TRBJ1-2; DNA: TGTGCCAGCAGCCCCCCGGGGTCCTATGGCTACACCTTC; CDR3: CASSPPGSYGYTF
size: .; V: TRBV20-1; D: .; J: TRBJ1-2; DNA: TGCAGTGCTAGGGACGGTAACTATGGCTACACCTTC; CDR3: CSARDGNYGYTF
size: .; V: TRBV20-1; D: .; J: TRBJ2-3; DNA: TGCAGTGCTAGAACCGGGACAGATACGCAGTATTTT; CDR3: CSARTGTDTQYF
size: .; V: TRBV5-1; D: TRBD2; J: TRBJ2-1; DNA: TGCGCCAGCAGCCGAGCGGGAGGGCCAATTGAGCAGTTCTTC; CDR3: CASSRAGGPIEQFF
size: many; V: TRBV12-3/TRBV12-4; D: .; J: TRBJ2-2; DNA: TGTGCCAGCAGTTTAGGCTGGAACACCGGGGAGCTGTTTTTT; CDR3: CASSLGWNTGELFF
size: few; V: TRBV14; D: .; J: TRBJ2-5; DNA: TGTGCCAGCAGCCAAGATAGTAGAGGAGAGACCCAGTACTTC; CDR3: CASSQDSRGETQYF
size: many; V: TRBV5-1; D: .; J: TRBJ1-2; DNA: TGCGCCAGCAGCTTAGGGACACCGGACGGCTACACCTTC; CDR3: CASSLGTPDGYTF
size: .; V: TRBV20-1; D: .; J: TRBJ1-5; DNA: TGCGGCTCCTCGAGGGGGGGGTTGAGCAATCAGCCCCAGCATTTT; CDR3: CGSSRGGLSNQPQHF
size: many; V: TRBV5-1; D: TRBD1; J: TRBJ1-5; DNA: TGCGCCAGCAGCGCGGGACAGGGGGCAGGACAGCCCCAGCATTTT; CDR3: CASSAGQGAGQPQHF
size: few; V: TRBV12-3/TRBV12-4; D: .; J: TRBJ1-6; DNA: TGTGCCAGCAGTCGCAGGGAATCACCCCTCCACTTT; CDR3: CASSRRESPLHF
size: many; V: TRBV30; D: .; J: TRBJ2-3; DNA: TGTGCCTGGAGTCCCGGGACTAGCACAGATACGCAGTATTTT; CDR3: CAWSPGTSTDTQYF
size: few; V: TRBV7-9; D: .; J: TRBJ1-5; DNA: TGTGCCAGCAGCCCACAGGGTAGCAATCAGCCCCAGCATTTT; CDR3: CASSPQGSNQPQHF
size: many; V: TRBV3-1; D: .; J: TRBJ2-7; DNA: TGTGCCAGCAGCCCAAGAAGCGGGCCCTACGAGCAGTACTTC; CDR3: CASSPRSGPYEQYF
size: few; V: TRBV29-1; D: .; J: TRBJ1-5; DNA: TGCAGCGTTGGGTATAGCAATCAGCCCCAGCATTTT; CDR3: CSVGYSNQPQHF
size: many; V: TRBV19; D: .; J: TRBJ1-2; DNA: TGTGCCAGTAGTACGGGGAGTAACTATGGCTACACCTTC; CDR3: CASSTGSNYGYTF
size: many; V: TRBV14; D: TRBD2; J: TRBJ2-2; DNA: TGTGCCAGCAGCCGGAGGGGGGGACTAGCCACCGGGGAGCTGTTTTTT; CDR3: CASSRRGGLATGELFF
size: few; V: TRBV5-1; D: TRBD2; J: TRBJ2-4; DNA: TGCGCCAGCAGCTCAGGGACTAGCGCACCAAATCAGTACTTC; CDR3: CASSSGTSAPNQYF
size: many; V: TRBV27; D: .; J: TRBJ2-3; DNA: TGTGCCAGCAGTCCTTGGGACAGCACAGATACGCAGTATTTT; CDR3: CASSPWDSTDTQYF
size: many; V: TRBV5-1; D: .; J: TRBJ1-1; DNA: TGCGCCAGCAGCTTGGGAGGGTTGAACACTGAAGCTTTCTTT; CDR3: CASSLGGLNTEAFF
size: medium-sized; V: TRBV24-1; D: .; J: TRBJ2-3; DNA: TGTGCCACCAGTGATTTGAAGTTTGCAAGCACAGATACGCAGTATTTT; CDR3: CATSDLKFASTDTQYF
size: few; V: TRBV6-5; D: .; J: TRBJ2-1; DNA: TGTGCCAGCAGGCGGGACTTGAGCTCCTACAATGAGCAGTTCTTC; CDR3: CASRRDLSSYNEQFF
size: .; V: TRBV28; D: .; J: TRBJ1-5; DNA: TGTGCCAGCAGTTTGAGGGTCCAGCCCCAGCATTTT; CDR3: CASSLRVQPQHF
size: many; V: TRBV20-1; D: TRBD2; J: TRBJ2-1; DNA: TGCAGTGCTAGACGCGGGGGAGTTGGCGGAGTCAGCTTGTACAATGAGCAGTTCTTC; CDR3: CSARRGGVGGVSLYNEQFF
size: .; V: TRBV20-1; D: .; J: TRBJ2-3; DNA: TGCAGTGCTAGCTTCAGACTAGGGGGCACAGATACGCAGTATTTT; CDR3: CSASFRLGGTDTQYF
size: many; V: TRBV6-5; D: .; J: TRBJ2-1; DNA: TGTGCCAGCAGTTACTCGATAGTCAGTGAGCAGTTCTTC; CDR3: CASSYSIVSEQFF
size: many; V: TRBV29-1; D: TRBD1; J: TRBJ2-1; DNA: TGCAGCGTCAGGACAGGCGGCCCCAATGAGCAGTTCTTC; CDR3: CSVRTGGPNEQFF
size: many; V: TRBV5-1; D: .; J: TRBJ2-7; DNA: TGCGCCAGCAGCTTGTGGGGGTACGAGCAGTACTTC; CDR3: CASSLWGYEQYF
size: many; V: TRBV12-3/TRBV12-4; D: .; J: TRBJ2-2; DNA: TGTGCCAGCAGTTCCACCGGGGAGCTGTTTTTT; CDR3: CASSSTGELFF
size: medium-sized; V: TRBV29-1; D: .; J: TRBJ1-2; DNA: TGCAGCGTTGAGGGGGTCCCTTATGGCTACACCTTC; CDR3: CSVEGVPYGYTF
size: many; V: TRBV29-1; D: .; J: TRBJ2-5; DNA: TGCAGCGGTCTAGGGGGGCCGGAGACCCAGTACTTC; CDR3: CSGLGGPETQYF
size: .; V: TRBV29-1; D: TRBD2; J: TRBJ2-4; DNA: TGCAGCGGCGGCAGCGGGAGAGACATTCAGTACTTC; CDR3: CSGGSGRDIQYF
size: .; V: TRBV20-1; D: .; J: TRBJ2-3; DNA: TGCAGTGTTCCGGGACGGGATTCCCCGGGAAATACGCAGTATTTT; CDR3: CSVPGRDSPGNTQYF
size: medium-sized; V: TRBV4-3; D: .; J: TRBJ1-2; DNA: TGCGCCAGCAGCCAGTCGGAGGGGTCCGGGAACTATGGCTACACCTTC; CDR3: CASSQSEGSGNYGYTF
size: many; V: TRBV25-1; D: .; J: TRBJ1-2; DNA: TGTGCCAGCAGTGATTCGGGTTCCTATGGCTACACCTTC; CDR3: CASSDSGSYGYTF
size: .; V: TRBV20-1; D: .; J: TRBJ2-7; DNA: TGCAGTGCCCGGGGGAACTACGAGCAGTACTTC; CDR3: CSARGNYEQYF
size: .; V: TRBV7-9; D: TRBD2; J: TRBJ2-1; DNA: TGTGCCAGCAGGCATACCGGGACTAGCGGGAGAAATGAGCAGTTCTTC; CDR3: CASRHTGTSGRNEQFF
size: medium-sized; V: TRBV21-1; D: .; J: TRBJ2-4; DNA: TGTGCCAGCAGCGCACCGGGACAGGTCCTAGCCAAAAACATTCAGTACTTC; CDR3: CASSAPGQVLAKNIQYF
size: many; V: TRBV5-1; D: .; J: TRBJ1-1; DNA: TGCGCCAGCAGCTTGATAGAAGCAGGTCACACTGAAGCTTTCTTT; CDR3: CASSLIEAGHTEAFF
size: many; V: TRBV12-3/TRBV12-4; D: .; J: TRBJ2-2; DNA: TGTGCCAGCAGTTTGGTACCCGGGGAGCTGTTTTTT; CDR3: CASSLVPGELFF
size: .; V: TRBV10-3; D: TRBD2; J: TRBJ2-3; DNA: TGTGCCATCAGCCCCACGGCGACTAGCGGGAGAGTCCCAGATACGCAGTATTTT; CDR3: CAISPTATSGRVPDTQYF
size: many; V: TRBV18; D: .; J: TRBJ1-2; DNA: TGTGCCAGCTCACCACCGTCGGTTACCCTTGAAGGCTACACCTTC; CDR3: CASSPPSVTLEGYTF
size: many; V: TRBV29-1; D: TRBD1; J: TRBJ2-5; DNA: TGCAGCGGAGGGGGCTGGTTGGAGACCCAGTACTTC; CDR3: CSGGGWLETQYF
size: few; V: TRBV20-1; D: .; J: TRBJ1-4; DNA: TGCAGTGCCCGACCGGGGACGGCTCTTAATGAAAAACTGTTTTTT; CDR3: CSARPGTALNEKLFF
size: medium-sized; V: TRBV5-1; D: TRBD1; J: TRBJ1-1; DNA: TGCGCCAGCAGCTTGAATACAGGGGAGCGAACTGAAGCTTTCTTT; CDR3: CASSLNTGERTEAFF
size: few; V: TRBV29-1; D: .; J: TRBJ2-1; DNA: TGCAGCGTGCCTCGGCTGGGAGCCCCGCTCAATGAGCAGTTCTTC; CDR3: CSVPRLGAPLNEQFF
size: many; V: TRBV6-6; D: .; J: TRBJ2-2; DNA: TGTGCCAGCAGTTACGGGCTCCCCGTCTCCAACGGGGAGCTGTTTTTT; CDR3: CASSYGLPVSNGELFF